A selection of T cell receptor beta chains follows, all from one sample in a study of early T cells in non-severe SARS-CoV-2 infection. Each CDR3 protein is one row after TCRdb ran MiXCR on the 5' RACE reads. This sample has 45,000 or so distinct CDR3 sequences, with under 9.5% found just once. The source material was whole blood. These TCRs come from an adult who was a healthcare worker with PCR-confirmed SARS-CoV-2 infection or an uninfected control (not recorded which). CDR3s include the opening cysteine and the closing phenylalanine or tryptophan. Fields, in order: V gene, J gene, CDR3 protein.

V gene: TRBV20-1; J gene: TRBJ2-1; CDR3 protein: CSAPLRSDEQFF
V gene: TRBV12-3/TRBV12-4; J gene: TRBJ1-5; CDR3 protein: CASSPVTPGGNQPQHF
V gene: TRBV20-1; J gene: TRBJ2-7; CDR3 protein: CSARQTGDTEQYF
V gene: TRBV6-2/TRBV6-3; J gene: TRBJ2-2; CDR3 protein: CASIDSNTGELFF
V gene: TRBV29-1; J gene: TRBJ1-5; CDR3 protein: CSVEQQPQHF
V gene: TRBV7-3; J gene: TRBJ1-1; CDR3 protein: CASSLYGENTEAFF
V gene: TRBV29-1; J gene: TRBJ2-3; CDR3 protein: CSVGQGPDTQYF
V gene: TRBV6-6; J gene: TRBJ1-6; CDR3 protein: CASGVSYNSPLHF
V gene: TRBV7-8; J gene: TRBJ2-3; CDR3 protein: CASSLAVRPGQGADTQYF
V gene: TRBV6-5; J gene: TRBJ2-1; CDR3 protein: CASSYAGPSYNEQFF
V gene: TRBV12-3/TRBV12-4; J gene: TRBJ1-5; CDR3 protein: CASSARRDNQPQHF
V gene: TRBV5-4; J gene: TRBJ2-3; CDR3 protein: CASSLGDPTDTQYF
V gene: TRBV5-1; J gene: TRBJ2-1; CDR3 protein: CASSFRTSGGGTYNEQFF
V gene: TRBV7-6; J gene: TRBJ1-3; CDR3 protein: CASSLSGSFFSGNTIYF
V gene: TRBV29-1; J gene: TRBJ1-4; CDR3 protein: CSACDSLNEKLFF
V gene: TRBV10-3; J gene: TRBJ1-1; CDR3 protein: CAISERRDYRFDTEAFF
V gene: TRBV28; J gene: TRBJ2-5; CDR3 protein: CASSPWTVSPETQYF
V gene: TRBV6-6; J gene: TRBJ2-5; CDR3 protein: CASSFGDQETQYF
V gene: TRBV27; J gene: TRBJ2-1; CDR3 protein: CASSPSTGLNNNEQFF
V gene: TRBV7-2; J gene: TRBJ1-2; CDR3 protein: CASSLKGVSGYTF
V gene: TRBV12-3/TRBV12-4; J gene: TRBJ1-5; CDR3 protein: CASSSSGYLEPQHF
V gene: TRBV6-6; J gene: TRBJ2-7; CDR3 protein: CASSSHGDRVYYEQYF
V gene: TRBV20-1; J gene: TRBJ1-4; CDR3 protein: CSARDRLLGREKLFF
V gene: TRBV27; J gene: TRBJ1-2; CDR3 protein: CASSLMQGANYGYTF
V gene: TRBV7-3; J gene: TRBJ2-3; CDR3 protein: CASSLSTDTQYF
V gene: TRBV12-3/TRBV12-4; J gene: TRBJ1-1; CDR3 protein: CASSWLEGGNTEAFF
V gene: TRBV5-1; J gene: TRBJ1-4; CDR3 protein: CASSLALGGQNEKLFF
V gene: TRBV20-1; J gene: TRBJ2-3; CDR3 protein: CSASPPGLGADTQYF
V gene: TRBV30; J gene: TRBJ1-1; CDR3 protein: CAWSVLTGSEAFF
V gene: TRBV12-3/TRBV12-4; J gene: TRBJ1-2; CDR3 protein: CASSLTGFYGYTF
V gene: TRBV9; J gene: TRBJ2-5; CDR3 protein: CASSVSPSPETQYF
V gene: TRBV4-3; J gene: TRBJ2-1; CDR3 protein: CASSQVWLAGKYEQFF
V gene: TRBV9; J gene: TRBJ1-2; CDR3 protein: CASRGTGDNYGYTF
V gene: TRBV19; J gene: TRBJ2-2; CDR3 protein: CASTRERDRDTGELFF
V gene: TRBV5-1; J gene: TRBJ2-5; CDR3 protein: CANSRFPLAAAIKETQYF
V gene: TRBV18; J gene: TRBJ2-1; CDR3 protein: CASSPTIGTRQFF
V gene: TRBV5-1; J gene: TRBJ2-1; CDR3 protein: CASSLSRDNLGEQFF
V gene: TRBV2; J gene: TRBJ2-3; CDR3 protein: CASSVGLAGGPDTQYF
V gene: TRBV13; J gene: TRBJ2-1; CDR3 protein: CASSLVSQDPYHEQFF
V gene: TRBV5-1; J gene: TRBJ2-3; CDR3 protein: CASSPDPGIGLDTQYF
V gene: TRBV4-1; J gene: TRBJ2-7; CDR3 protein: CASTPSQGHSGEQYF
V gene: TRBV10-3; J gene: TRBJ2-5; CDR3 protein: CAISGSQYQETQYF
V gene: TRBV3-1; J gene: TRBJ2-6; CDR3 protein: CASSHPGGSLANVLTF
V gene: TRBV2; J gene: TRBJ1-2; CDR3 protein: CASSPGVGYTF
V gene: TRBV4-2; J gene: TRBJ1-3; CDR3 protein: CASSQEYRGSGNTIYF
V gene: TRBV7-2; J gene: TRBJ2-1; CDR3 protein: CASSLGGVGATYNEQFF
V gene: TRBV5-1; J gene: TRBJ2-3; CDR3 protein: CASSLAVITDTQYF
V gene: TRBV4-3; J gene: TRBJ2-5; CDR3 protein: CASSQTVRGETQYF
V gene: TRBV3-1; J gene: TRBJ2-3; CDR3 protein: CASSLWERGGRTQYF
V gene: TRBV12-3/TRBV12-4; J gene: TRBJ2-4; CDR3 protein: CASRGGAPFQYF
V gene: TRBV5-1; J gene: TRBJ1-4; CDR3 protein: CASSSIGTGAEKLFF
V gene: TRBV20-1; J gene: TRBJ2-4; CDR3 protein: CSARPSGHSKDENIQYF
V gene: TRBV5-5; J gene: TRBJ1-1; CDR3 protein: CASSLGHSVNTEAFF